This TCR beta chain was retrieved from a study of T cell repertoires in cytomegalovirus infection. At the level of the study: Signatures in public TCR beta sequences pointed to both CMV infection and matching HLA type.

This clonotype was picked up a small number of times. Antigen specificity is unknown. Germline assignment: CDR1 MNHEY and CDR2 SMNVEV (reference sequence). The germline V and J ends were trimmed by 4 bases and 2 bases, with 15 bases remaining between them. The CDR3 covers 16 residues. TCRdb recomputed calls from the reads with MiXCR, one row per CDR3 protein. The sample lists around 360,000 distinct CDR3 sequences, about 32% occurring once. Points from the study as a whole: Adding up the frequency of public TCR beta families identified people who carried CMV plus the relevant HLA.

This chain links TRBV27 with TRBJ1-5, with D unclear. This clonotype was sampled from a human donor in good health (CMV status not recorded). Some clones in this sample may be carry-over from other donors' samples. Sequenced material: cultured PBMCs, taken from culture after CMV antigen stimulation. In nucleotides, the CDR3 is TGTGCCAGCAGTTACGTCCCGCCCGGGGGCAATCAGCCCCAGCATTTT. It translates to CASSYVPPGGNQPQHF.